A selection of T cell receptor beta chains follows, all from one sample in a study of shared clonotypes between healthy human individuals. This table comes from immunoSEQ multiplex PCR, and its TCRdb copy is limited to in-frame clones, with some not included. The sample carries 2 million to 2.5 million clones, approximately 95% recorded once. Sample: naive CD4+ T cells from PBMCs. The receptors come from a man aged 18 to 30 in good health. Some clones in this sample may be carry-over from other donors' samples. Each CDR3 is given without its conserved first and last residue.

V gene: TRBV18
CDR3 protein: ASSPLIVTGAYEQY

V gene: TRBV6-4
CDR3 protein: ASSDFPSDNEQF

V gene: TRBV10-3
CDR3 protein: AISETEDTEAF

V gene: TRBV13
CDR3 protein: ASSIPRGSGANVLT

V gene: TRBV9
CDR3 protein: ASSGPYRHGSYEQY

V gene: TRBV10-1
CDR3 protein: ASSPGTSGSLITDTQY

V gene: TRBV19
CDR3 protein: ASSILAGGEQF

V gene: TRBV15
CDR3 protein: ATSGGGAGKYGYT

V gene: TRBV9
CDR3 protein: ASSVDSGSYEQY

V gene: TRBV28
CDR3 protein: ASSLRAEQY

V gene: TRBV4-1
CDR3 protein: ASSPGRTKDTQY

V gene: TRBV5-1
CDR3 protein: ASSNGLAGYPGELF

V gene: TRBV6-5
CDR3 protein: ASSYGGNEQF

V gene: TRBV15
CDR3 protein: ATSRGLPTYNEQF

V gene: TRBV28
CDR3 protein: ASRTGGTSGYNEQF

V gene: TRBV28
CDR3 protein: ASSLLAGGNTGELF

V gene: TRBV19
CDR3 protein: ASSTRDRGSGNQPQH

V gene: TRBV28
CDR3 protein: ASSFSDNSYEQY

V gene: TRBV9
CDR3 protein: ASSTGPSNQPQH

V gene: TRBV11-2
CDR3 protein: ASSIRDSMYNEQF

V gene: TRBV27
CDR3 protein: ASWDPATNEKLF

V gene: TRBV5-4
CDR3 protein: ASSLRESTDTQY

V gene: TRBV27
CDR3 protein: ASSWQRTGGELF

V gene: TRBV7-8
CDR3 protein: ASTNDGGDNEKLF

V gene: TRBV30
CDR3 protein: AWSETASNQPQH

V gene: TRBV9
CDR3 protein: ASSLIAGGYGYT

V gene: TRBV7-3
CDR3 protein: ASSLGLATSTDTQY

V gene: TRBV5-1
CDR3 protein: ASSDLGAAGAYEQY

V gene: TRBV14
CDR3 protein: ASSQDRGRIQDEQF